These 5 T cell receptor beta chains share one sample of origin, sequenced in a study of OX40 agonist ivuxolimab in advanced cancers. The repertoire was sequenced with immunoSEQ multiplex PCR; TCRdb's copy has only in-frame clones and lacks some. The sample consists of more than 45,000 clones, 88% of them appearing once. The source material was CD4+ or CD8+ T cells sorted from blood, sampled in a trial of the OX40 agonist ivuxolimab. These receptors all come from an adult with an advanced solid tumor such as melanoma, head and neck, liver or kidney cancer.

The J gene is TRBJ2-2, the V gene TRBV2, with D possibly called TRBD1 or TRBD2 (5 bases each). V gave up 11 bases and J gave up 3 bases, with 16 bases separating them. CDR1 is SNHLY, CDR2 FYNNEI, per germline. CDR3 size: 14 residues. The CDR3 nucleotides are TGTGCCGGATCCCGGGACCCAGACACCGGGGAGCTGTTTTTT. Amino acid sequence: CAGSRDPDTGELFF.

J is TRBJ1-6 and V is TRBV19; D is undetermined. The CDR3 is made up of 14 amino acids. Germline V gives CDR1 LNHDA, CDR2 SQIVND (reference sequence). V was cut by 4 bases and J by 0 bases, with 4 bases left in between. The CDR3 region has the DNA TGTGCCAGTAGTAGGAGCTCCTATAATTCACCCCTCCACTTT. Encoded protein: CASSRSSYNSPLHF.

The CDR3 sequence: CASSSTTGGAYGYTF. For the CDR3, the DNA is TGTGCCAGCAGTTCCACGACAGGGGGCGCCTATGGCTACACCTTC. The chain is built from TRBV27 and TRBJ1-2, with 10 bases matching TRBD1. Germline V gene sequence: CDR1 MNHEY, CDR2 SMNVEV (reference sequence). V lost 4 bases and J lost 4; bases outside the gene matches: 6. This CDR3 comprises 15 residues.

The rearrangement joins TRBV10-3 to TRBJ1-2; 7 nucleotides align to TRBD1. The V gene end was trimmed by 3 bases and the J gene end by 4 bases; junction bases not matched to a gene: 8. Germline lookup yields CDR1 ENHRY and CDR2 SYGVKD. The CDR3 consists of 15 residues. As DNA, the CDR3 is TGTGCCATCAGTGACAGGGGGGTCCGGGGCTATGGCTACACCTTC. Translating it yields CAISDRGVRGYGYTF.

With regard to this clone: A read error may produce the germline difference seen at one junction end. The gene calls are TRBV6-1 and TRBJ2-7, with 12 bases aligning to TRBD2. Germline V gene lookup returns CDR1 MNHNS and CDR2 SASEGT. The CDR3 runs 17 residues. Here the CDR3 DNA reads TGTGCCATCAGTGAACTAGCGGGAGGCTTCTCCTCCTACGAGCAGTACTTC. Translated: CAISELAGGFSSYEQYF.